The rows below give T cell receptor beta chains drawn from one sample of a study of T-cell reconstitution after alpha-beta-depleted transplantation in children. TCRdb re-derived calls from the PCR reads in MiXCR, one entry per CDR3 protein. The sample shows about 980,000 distinct CDR3 sequences, roughly 29% of them seen only once. The input for sequencing was PBMCs, mostly from graft donor cells, taken 360 days after TCRalphabeta/CD19-depleted stem cell transplant. The source of these receptors is a boy younger than two who had a stem cell transplant for SCID, so the T cells may come from the graft donor. Each CDR3 is given with its conserved first and last residue. Each record gives: D gene, J gene, V gene, clone size, CDR3 protein, CDR3 DNA. A D gene is named only where the DNA matches it firmly. Not every row has a clone size; where given, it reads once, few, many or a size class.

>-|TRBJ1-1|TRBV5-1|-
CASSPVPGMNTEAFF
TGCGCCAGCAGTCCAGTCCCGGGAATGAACACTGAAGCTTTCTTT
>-|TRBJ1-1|TRBV7-9|few
CASSSQGQGNTEAFF
TGTGCCAGCAGCTCCCAGGGGCAAGGGAACACTGAAGCTTTCTTT
>-|TRBJ1-1|TRBV4-2|few
CASSPHPRGGTNTEAFF
TGTGCCAGCAGCCCCCACCCGAGGGGGGGGACGAACACTGAAGCTTTCTTT
>-|TRBJ1-2|TRBV29-1|few
CSVDSLGYTF
TGCAGCGTTGACAGTTTAGGCTACACCTTC
>TRBD1|TRBJ2-7|TRBV11-2|-
CASSRPTDRGSSYEQYF
TGTGCCAGCAGCCGCCCGACAGACAGGGGGTCCTCCTACGAGCAGTACTTC
>-|TRBJ2-1|TRBV5-1|-
CASSLGVAGTYNEQFF
TGCGCCAGCAGCTTGGGGGTAGCAGGCACCTACAATGAGCAGTTCTTC
>-|TRBJ1-3|TRBV20-1|few
CSARNPGYTIYF
TGCAGTGCTCGGAACCCCGGATACACCATATATTTT
>-|TRBJ2-3|TRBV5-1|many
CASSLGRGTDTQYF
TGCGCCAGCAGCTTGGGACGAGGCACAGATACGCAGTATTTT
>TRBD2|TRBJ2-3|TRBV7-2|-
CASSLVAGAPGTQYF
TGTGCCAGCAGCTTAGTAGCGGGGGCCCCGGGTACGCAGTATTTT
>-|TRBJ2-7|TRBV5-1|many
CASSPTTAGGYEQYF
TGCGCCAGCAGCCCCACAACAGCCGGGGGCTACGAGCAGTACTTC
>-|TRBJ2-3|TRBV9|few
CASSVDSGPGTDTQYF
TGTGCCAGCAGCGTAGATTCCGGTCCGGGCACAGATACGCAGTATTTT
>-|TRBJ2-5|TRBV7-2|few
CASSSNGGTETQYF
TGTGCCAGCAGCTCGAACGGGGGTACGGAGACCCAGTACTTC
>-|TRBJ1-1|TRBV9|-
CASSPTPAGNTEAFF
TGTGCCAGCAGCCCGACGCCGGCAGGGAATACTGAAGCTTTCTTT
>TRBD1|TRBJ2-1|TRBV28|-
CASRGTVKYNNEQFF
TGTGCCAGCAGGGGGACAGTGAAGTATAACAATGAGCAGTTCTTC
>TRBD1|TRBJ1-2|TRBV12-3/TRBV12-4|-
CASSLRSDRGPGYGYTF
TGTGCCAGCAGTCTCAGGAGTGACAGGGGCCCAGGCTATGGCTACACCTTC
>-|TRBJ2-3|TRBV10-3|-
CAISELQRGVTDTQYF
TGTGCCATCAGTGAACTTCAGAGAGGGGTCACAGATACGCAGTATTTT
>-|TRBJ2-5|TRBV12-3/TRBV12-4|few
CASSLIRDPISGTQYF
TGTGCCAGCAGTTTGATTAGGGACCCTATTTCGGGGACCCAGTACTTC
>-|TRBJ2-7|TRBV12-3/TRBV12-4|-
CASSFWAAYEQYF
TGTGCCAGCAGTTTTTGGGCAGCCTACGAGCAGTACTTC
>TRBD1|TRBJ2-5|TRBV5-1|few
CASSLVQGEETQYF
TGCGCCAGCAGCTTGGTACAGGGGGAAGAGACCCAGTACTTC
>TRBD1|TRBJ2-3|TRBV10-3|few
CAISASGTGPDTQYF
TGTGCCATCAGTGCGTCCGGGACAGGTCCAGATACGCAGTATTTT
>TRBD1|TRBJ2-3|TRBV29-1|-
CSGQGARDTQYF
TGCAGCGGACAGGGGGCGCGGGATACGCAGTATTTT
>TRBD1|TRBJ2-6|TRBV29-1|few
CSVVSGQGSTGANVLTF
TGCAGCGTTGTCTCGGGACAGGGATCAACTGGGGCCAACGTCCTGACTTTC
>TRBD1|TRBJ1-2|TRBV12-3/TRBV12-4|few
CASSLGQGMGGYTF
TGTGCCAGCAGCCTGGGACAGGGGATGGGGGGCTACACCTTC
>TRBD1|TRBJ1-5|TRBV20-1|few
CSARRTGGNQPQHF
TGCAGTGCTAGAAGGACAGGAGGCAATCAGCCCCAGCATTTT
>-|TRBJ2-1|TRBV5-5|few
CASSPGPRTSEQFF
TGTGCCAGCAGCCCAGGACCCCGGACATCGGAGCAGTTCTTC
>-|TRBJ2-7|TRBV20-1|-
CSADRRLPYEQYF
TGCAGTGCTGACAGAAGACTCCCTTACGAGCAGTACTTC
>-|TRBJ2-6|TRBV20-1|-
CSARARAAGANVLTF
TGCAGTGCTAGAGCCAGGGCAGCTGGGGCCAACGTCCTGACTTTC